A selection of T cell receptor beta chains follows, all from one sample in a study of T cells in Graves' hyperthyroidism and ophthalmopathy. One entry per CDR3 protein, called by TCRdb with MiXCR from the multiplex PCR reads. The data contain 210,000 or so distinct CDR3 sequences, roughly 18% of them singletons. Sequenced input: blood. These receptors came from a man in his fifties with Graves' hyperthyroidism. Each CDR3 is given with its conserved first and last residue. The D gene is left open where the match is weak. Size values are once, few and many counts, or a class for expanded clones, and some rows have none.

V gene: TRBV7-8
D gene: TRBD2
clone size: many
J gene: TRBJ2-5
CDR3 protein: CASSPPTSQGETQYF
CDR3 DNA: TGTGCCAGCAGCCCGCCGACTAGCCAAGGGGAGACCCAGTACTTC

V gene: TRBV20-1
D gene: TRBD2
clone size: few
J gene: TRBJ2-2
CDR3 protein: CSATRLRESRTGELFF
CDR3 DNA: TGCAGTGCTACCCGGCTGCGGGAGAGTCGCACCGGGGAGCTGTTTTTT

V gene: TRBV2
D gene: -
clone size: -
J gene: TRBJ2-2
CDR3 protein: CASSEAVNMLFF
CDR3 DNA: TGTGCCAGCAGTGAGGCAGTTAATATGCTGTTTTTT

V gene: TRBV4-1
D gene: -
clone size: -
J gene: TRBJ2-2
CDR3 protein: CASSQGEGAGTGELFF
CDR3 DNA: TGCGCCAGCAGCCAAGGGGAAGGGGCGGGCACCGGGGAGCTGTTTTTT

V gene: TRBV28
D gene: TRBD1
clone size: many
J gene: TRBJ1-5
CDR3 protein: CASSFGRTGGLDQPQHF
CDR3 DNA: TGTGCCAGCAGTTTCGGAAGAACAGGGGGCCTCGATCAGCCCCAGCATTTT

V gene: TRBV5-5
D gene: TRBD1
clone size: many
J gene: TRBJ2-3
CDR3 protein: CASSSSDRAADTQYF
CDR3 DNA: TGTGCCAGCAGCTCAAGTGACAGGGCGGCAGATACGCAGTATTTT

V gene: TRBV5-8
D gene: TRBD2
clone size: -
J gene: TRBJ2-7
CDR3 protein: CASISLSGKLYEQYF
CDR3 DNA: TGTGCCAGCATTAGCCTTAGCGGGAAGCTCTACGAGCAGTACTTC

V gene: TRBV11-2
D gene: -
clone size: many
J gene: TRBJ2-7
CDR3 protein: CASSLDPGSYEQYF
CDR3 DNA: TGTGCCAGCAGCTTAGATCCAGGATCCTACGAGCAGTACTTC

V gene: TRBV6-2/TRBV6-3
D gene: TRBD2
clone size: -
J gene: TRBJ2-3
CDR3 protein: CASSYSASGEADTQYF
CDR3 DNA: TGTGCCAGCAGTTACTCGGCTAGCGGGGAGGCAGATACGCAGTATTTT

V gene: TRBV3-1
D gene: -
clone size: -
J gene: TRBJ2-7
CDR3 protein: CASSRMVLAGGGEQYF
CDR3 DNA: TGTGCCAGCAGTCGAATGGTACTAGCCGGAGGGGGCGAGCAGTACTTC

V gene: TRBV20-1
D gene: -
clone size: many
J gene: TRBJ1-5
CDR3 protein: CSAREGSQPQHF
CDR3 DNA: TGCAGTGCTAGAGAGGGGAGTCAGCCCCAGCATTTT

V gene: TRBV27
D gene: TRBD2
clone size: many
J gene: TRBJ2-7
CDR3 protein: CASSLVASGRDEQYF
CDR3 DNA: TGTGCCAGCAGTTTAGTGGCTAGCGGGAGGGACGAGCAGTACTTC

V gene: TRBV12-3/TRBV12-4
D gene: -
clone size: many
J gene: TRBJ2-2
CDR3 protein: CASIRSANTGELFF
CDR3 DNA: TGTGCCAGCATCCGTTCCGCGAACACCGGGGAGCTGTTTTTT

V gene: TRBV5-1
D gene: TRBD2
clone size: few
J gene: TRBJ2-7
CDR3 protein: CASSFSAGLASYEQYF
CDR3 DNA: TGCGCCAGCAGCTTTTCAGCGGGACTAGCGAGCTACGAGCAGTACTTC

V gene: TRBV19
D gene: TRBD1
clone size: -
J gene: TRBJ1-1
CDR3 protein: CASSSTGVEAFF
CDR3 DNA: TGTGCCAGTAGTTCGACAGGGGTTGAAGCTTTCTTT

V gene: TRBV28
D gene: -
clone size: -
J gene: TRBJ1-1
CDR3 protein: CASRRQLTNTEAFF
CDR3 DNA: TGTGCCAGCAGAAGACAGCTAACGAACACTGAAGCTTTCTTT

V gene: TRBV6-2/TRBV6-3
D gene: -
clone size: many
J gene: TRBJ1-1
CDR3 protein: CASSWRPPEAFF
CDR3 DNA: TGTGCCAGCAGTTGGAGGCCGCCTGAAGCTTTCTTT

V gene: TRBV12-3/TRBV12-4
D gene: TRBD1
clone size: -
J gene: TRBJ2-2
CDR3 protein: CASSLQRGQNTGELFF
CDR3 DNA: TGTGCCAGCAGTTTACAGAGGGGGCAGAACACCGGGGAGCTGTTTTTT

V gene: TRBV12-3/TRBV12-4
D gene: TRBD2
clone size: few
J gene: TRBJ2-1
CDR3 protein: CASSTSAGPPGNEQFF
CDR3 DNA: TGTGCCAGCAGTACCTCAGCGGGACCACCGGGGAATGAGCAGTTCTTC

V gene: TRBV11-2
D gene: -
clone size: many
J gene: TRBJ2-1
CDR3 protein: CASSLLKSPGDPNEQFF
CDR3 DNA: TGTGCCAGCAGCTTACTAAAAAGCCCAGGGGACCCAAATGAGCAGTTCTTC

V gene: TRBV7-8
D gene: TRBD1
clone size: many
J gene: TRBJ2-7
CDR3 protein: CATTPGQGDEQYF
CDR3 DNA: TGTGCCACCACGCCGGGACAGGGAGACGAGCAGTACTTC

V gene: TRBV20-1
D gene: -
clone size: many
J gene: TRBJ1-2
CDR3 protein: CSAEGGSVYGYTF
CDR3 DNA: TGCAGTGCGGAGGGGGGTTCCGTCTATGGCTACACCTTC

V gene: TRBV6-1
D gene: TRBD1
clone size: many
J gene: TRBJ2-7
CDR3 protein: CASSEATTGAYEQYF
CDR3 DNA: TGTGCCAGCAGTGAAGCGACGACAGGGGCGTACGAGCAGTACTTC

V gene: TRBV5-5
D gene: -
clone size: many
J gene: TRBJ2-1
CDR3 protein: CASSLGQASLYNEQFF
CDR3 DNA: TGTGCCAGCAGCTTGGGACAGGCGTCCCTTTACAATGAGCAGTTCTTC

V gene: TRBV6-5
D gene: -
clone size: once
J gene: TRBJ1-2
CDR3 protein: CASSYAGDGYTF
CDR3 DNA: TGTGCCAGCAGTTATGCTGGGGATGGCTACACCTTC

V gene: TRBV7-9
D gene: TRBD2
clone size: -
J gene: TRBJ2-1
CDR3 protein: CASSLGLAGHPYNEQFF
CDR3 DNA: TGTGCCAGCAGCTTAGGACTAGCGGGACACCCCTACAATGAGCAGTTCTTC

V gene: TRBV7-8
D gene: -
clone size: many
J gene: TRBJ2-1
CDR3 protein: CASSLPRLEGGDEQFF
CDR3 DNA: TGTGCCAGCAGCTTACCTAGACTGGAGGGGGGCGATGAGCAGTTCTTC

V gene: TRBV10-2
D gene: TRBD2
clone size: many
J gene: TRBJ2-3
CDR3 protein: CASGLAGNSDTQYF
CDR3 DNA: TGCGCCAGTGGACTAGCGGGAAACTCAGATACGCAGTATTTT

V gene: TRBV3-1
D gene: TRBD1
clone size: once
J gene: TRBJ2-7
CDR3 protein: CASGGQGAYEQYF
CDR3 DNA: TGTGCCAGCGGGGGACAGGGCGCCTACGAGCAGTACTTC

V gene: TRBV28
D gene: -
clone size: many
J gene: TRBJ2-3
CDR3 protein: CASRGNRVDTDTQYF
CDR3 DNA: TGTGCCAGCAGGGGGAACAGGGTGGACACAGATACGCAGTATTTT

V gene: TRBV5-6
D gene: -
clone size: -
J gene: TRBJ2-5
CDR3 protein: CASSLLARKGWETQYF
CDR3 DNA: TGTGCCAGCAGCTTGCTGGCTCGGAAGGGCTGGGAGACCCAGTACTTC

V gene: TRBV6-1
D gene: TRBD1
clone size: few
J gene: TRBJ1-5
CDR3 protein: CASRSAGGANQPQHF
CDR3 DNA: TGTGCCAGCAGGAGCGCAGGGGGTGCCAATCAGCCCCAGCATTTT

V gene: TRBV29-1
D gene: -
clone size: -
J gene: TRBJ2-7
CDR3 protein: CSVTGAGGEQYF
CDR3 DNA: TGCAGCGTCACAGGGGCGGGGGGTGAGCAGTACTTC

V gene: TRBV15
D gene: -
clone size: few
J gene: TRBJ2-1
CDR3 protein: CATSREGQQYNEQFF
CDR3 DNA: TGTGCCACCAGCAGGGAGGGACAGCAGTACAATGAGCAGTTCTTC

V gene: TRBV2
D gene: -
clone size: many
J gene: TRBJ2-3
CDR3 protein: CASSQIRDTQYF
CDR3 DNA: TGTGCCAGCAGTCAAATCAGGGACACGCAGTATTTT

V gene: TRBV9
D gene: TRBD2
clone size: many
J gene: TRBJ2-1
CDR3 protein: CASSVVGLAGDNEQFF
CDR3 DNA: TGTGCCAGCAGCGTAGTAGGGCTAGCGGGGGACAATGAGCAGTTCTTC

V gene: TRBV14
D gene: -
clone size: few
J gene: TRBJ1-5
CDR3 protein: CASSPPSWDRNQPQHF
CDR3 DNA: TGTGCCAGCAGCCCCCCCTCCTGGGACCGGAATCAGCCCCAGCATTTT